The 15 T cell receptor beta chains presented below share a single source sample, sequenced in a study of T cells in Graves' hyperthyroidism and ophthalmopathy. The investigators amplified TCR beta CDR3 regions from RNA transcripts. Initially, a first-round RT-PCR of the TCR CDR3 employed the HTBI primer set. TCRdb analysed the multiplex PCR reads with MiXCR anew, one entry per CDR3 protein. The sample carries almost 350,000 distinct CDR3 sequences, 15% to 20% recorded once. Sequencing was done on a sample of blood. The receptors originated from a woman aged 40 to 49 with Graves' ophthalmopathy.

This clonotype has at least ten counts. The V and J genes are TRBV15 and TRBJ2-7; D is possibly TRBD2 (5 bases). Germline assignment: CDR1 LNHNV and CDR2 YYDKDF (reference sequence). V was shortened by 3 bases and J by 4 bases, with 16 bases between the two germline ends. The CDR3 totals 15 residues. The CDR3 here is CATSRDPMGGYEQYF. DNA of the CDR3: TGTGCCACCAGCAGGGATCCCATGGGCGGGTACGAGCAGTACTTC. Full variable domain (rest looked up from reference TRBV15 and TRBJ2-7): DAMVIQNPRYQVTQFGKPVTLSCSQTLNHNVMYWYQQKSSQAPKLLFHYYDKDFNNEADTPDNFQSRRPNTSFCFLDIRSPGLGDTAMYLCATSRDPMGGYEQYFGPGTRLTVT.

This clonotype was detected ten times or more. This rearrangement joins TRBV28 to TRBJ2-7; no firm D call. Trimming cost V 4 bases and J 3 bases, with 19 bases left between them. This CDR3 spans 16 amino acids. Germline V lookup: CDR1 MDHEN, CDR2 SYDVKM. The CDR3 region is CASSSPRNPGYYEQYF. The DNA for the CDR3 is TGTGCCAGCAGTTCCCCGCGGAATCCCGGATACTACGAGCAGTACTTC.

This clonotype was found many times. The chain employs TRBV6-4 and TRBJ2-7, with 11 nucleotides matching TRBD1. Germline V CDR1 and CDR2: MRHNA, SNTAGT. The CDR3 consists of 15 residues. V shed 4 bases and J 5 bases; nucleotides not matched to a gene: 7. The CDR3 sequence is CASSGEDRGLHEQYF. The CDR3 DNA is TGTGCCAGCAGTGGGGAGGACAGGGGGCTCCACGAGCAGTACTTC.

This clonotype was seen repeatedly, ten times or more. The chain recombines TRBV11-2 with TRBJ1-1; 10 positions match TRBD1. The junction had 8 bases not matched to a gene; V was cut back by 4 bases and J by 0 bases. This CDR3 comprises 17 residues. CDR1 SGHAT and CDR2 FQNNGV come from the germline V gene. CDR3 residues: CASSWDRGGGMNTEAFF. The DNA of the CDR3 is TGTGCCAGCAGCTGGGACAGGGGAGGGGGCATGAACACTGAAGCTTTCTTT.

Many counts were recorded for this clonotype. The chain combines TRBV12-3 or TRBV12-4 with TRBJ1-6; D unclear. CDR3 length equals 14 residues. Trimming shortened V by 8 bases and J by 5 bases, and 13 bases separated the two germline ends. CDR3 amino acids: CASSSYVDNSPLHF. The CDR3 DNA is TGTGCCAGCTCCAGTTACGTTGATAATTCACCCCTCCACTTT.

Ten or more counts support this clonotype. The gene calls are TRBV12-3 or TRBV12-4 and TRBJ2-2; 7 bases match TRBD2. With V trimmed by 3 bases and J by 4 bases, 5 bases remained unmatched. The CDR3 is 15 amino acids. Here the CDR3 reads CASSLTGGGTGELFF. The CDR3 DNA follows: TGTGCCAGCAGTTTGACGGGAGGCGGCACCGGGGAGCTGTTTTTT.

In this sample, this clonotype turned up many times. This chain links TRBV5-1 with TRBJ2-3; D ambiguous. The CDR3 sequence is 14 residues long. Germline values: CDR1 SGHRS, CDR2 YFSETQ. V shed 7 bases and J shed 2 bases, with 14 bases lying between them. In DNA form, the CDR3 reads TGCGCCAGCCGCCCCAATCCAACCACAGATACGCAGTATTTT. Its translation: CASRPNPTTDTQYF. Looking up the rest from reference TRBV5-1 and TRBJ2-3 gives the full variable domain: KAGVTQTPRYLIKTRGQQVTLSCSPISGHRSVSWYQQTPGQGLQFLFEYFSETQRNKGNFPGRFSGRQFSNSRSEMNVSTLELGDSALYLCASRPNPTTDTQYFGPGTRLTVL.

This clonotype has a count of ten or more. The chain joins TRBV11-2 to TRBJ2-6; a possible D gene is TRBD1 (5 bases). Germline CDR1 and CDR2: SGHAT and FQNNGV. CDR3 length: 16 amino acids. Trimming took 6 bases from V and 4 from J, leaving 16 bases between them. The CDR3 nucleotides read TGTGCCAGCAGAAAAATCCAGGGCTCAGGGGCCAACGTCCTGACTTTC. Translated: CASRKIQGSGANVLTF. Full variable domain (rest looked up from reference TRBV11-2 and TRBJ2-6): EAGVAQSPRYKIIEKRQSVAFWCNPISGHATLYWYQQILGQGPKLLIQFQNNGVVDDSQLPKDRFSAERLKGVDSTLKIQPAKLEDSAVYLCASRKIQGSGANVLTFGAGSRLTVL.

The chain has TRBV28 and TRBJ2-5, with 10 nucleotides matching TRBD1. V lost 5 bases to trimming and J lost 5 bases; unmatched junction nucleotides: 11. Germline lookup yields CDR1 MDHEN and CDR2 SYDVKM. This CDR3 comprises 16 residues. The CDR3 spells CASSQSGTGVRETQYF. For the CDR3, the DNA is TGTGCCAGCAGTCAATCGGGGACAGGGGTCCGCGAGACCCAGTACTTC.

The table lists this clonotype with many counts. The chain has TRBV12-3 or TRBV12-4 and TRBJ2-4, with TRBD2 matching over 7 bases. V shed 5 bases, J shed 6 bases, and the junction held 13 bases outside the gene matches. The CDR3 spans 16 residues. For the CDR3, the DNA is TGTGCCAGCAGTAGACCGGGACCCAGGGAGGGAAACATTCAGTACTTC. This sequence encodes CASSRPGPREGNIQYF.

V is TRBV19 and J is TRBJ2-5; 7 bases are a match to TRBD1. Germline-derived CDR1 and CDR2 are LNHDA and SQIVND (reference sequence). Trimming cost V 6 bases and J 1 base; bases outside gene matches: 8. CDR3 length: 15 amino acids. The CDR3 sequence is CASRGTARIQETQYF. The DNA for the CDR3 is TGTGCCAGTAGGGGGACAGCCCGGATCCAAGAGACCCAGTACTTC.

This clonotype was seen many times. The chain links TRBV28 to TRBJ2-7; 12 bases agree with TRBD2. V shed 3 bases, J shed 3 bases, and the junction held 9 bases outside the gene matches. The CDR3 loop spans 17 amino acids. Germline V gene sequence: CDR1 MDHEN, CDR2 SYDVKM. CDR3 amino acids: CASSFPVLAGGHYEQYF. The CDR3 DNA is TGTGCCAGCAGTTTCCCTGTCCTAGCGGGAGGGCACTACGAGCAGTACTTC.

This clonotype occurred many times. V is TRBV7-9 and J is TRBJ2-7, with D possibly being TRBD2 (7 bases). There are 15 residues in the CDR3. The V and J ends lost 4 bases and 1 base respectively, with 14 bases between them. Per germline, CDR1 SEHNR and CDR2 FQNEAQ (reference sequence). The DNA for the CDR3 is TGTGCCAGCAGCTGGGAGGGGGGGGGATCCTACGAGCAGTACTTC. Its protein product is CASSWEGGGSYEQYF. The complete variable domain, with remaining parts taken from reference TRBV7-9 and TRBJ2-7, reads DTGVSQNPRHKITKRGQNVTFRCDPISEHNRLYWYRQTLGQGPEFLTYFQNEAQLEKSRLLSDRFSAERPKGSFSTLEIQRTEQGDSAMYLCASSWEGGGSYEQYFGPGTRLTVT.

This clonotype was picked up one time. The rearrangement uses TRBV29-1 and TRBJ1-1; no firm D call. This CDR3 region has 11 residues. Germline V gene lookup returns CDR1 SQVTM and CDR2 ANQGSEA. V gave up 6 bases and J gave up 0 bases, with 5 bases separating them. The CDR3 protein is CSVDVNTEAFF. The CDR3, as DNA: TGCAGCGTCGACGTGAACACTGAAGCTTTCTTT.

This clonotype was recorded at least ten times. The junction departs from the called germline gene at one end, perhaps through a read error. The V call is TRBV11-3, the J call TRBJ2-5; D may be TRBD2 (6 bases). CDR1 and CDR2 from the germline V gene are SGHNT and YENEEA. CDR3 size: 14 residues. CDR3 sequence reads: CASSLGGNQGTQYF. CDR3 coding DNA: TGTGCCAGCAGCCTCGGAGGGAACCAAGGGACCCAGTACTTC.